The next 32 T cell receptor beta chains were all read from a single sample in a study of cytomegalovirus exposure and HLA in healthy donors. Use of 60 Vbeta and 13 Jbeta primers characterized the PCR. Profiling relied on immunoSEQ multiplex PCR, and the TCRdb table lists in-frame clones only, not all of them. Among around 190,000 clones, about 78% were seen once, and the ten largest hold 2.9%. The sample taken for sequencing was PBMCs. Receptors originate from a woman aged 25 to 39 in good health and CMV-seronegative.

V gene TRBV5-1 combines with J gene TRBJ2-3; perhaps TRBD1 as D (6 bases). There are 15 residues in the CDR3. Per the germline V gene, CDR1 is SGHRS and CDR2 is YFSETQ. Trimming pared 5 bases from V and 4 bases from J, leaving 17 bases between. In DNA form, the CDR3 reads TGCGCCAGCAGTTCAACAGGGTCGATCGCAGATACGCAGTATTTT. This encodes CASSSTGSIADTQYF.

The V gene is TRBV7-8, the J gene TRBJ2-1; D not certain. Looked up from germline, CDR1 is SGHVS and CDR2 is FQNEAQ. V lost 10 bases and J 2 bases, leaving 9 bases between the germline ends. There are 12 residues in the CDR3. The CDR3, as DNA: TGTGCCACCTCTACGACCTACAATGAGCAGTTCTTC. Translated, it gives CATSTTYNEQFF.

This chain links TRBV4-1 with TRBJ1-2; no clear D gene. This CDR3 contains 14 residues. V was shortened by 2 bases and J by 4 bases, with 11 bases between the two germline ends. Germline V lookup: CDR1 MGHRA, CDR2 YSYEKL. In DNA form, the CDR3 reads TGCGCCAGCAGCCAAACCCGAGGGAGCTATGGCTACACCTTC. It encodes CASSQTRGSYGYTF.

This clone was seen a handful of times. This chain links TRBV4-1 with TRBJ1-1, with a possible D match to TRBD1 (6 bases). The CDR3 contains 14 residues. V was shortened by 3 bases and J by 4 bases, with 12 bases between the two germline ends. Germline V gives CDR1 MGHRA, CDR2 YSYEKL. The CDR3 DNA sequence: TGCGCCAGCAGCCAGAAAGACAGGATCACTGAAGCTTTCTTT. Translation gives CASSQKDRITEAFF.

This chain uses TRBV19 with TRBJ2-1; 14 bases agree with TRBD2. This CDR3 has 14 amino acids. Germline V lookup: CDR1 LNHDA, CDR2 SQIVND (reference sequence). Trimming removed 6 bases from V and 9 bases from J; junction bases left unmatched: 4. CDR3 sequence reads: CASRRLAGGLEQFF. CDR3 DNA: TGTGCCAGTAGGAGACTAGCGGGGGGGCTTGAGCAGTTCTTC.

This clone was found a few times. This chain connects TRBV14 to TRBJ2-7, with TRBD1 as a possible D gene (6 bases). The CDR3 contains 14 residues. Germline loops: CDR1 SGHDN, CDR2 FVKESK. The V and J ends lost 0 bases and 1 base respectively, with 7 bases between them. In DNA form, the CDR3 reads TGTGCCAGCAGCCAAGAGACAGGTTCCTACGAGCAGTACTTC. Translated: CASSQETGSYEQYF.

CDR3 sequence reads: CASSLAAGEMGYEQYF. The CDR3 DNA reads TGTGCCAGCAGCTTGGCCGCAGGGGAGATGGGCTACGAGCAGTACTTC. The rearrangement joins TRBV5-4 to TRBJ2-7; a possible D gene is TRBD1 (6 bases). V dropped 0 bases and J dropped 3 bases, with 16 bases sitting between them. The V gene's germline CDR1 is SGHNT and CDR2 YYREEE (reference sequence). CDR3 size: 16 residues. The full variable domain, in which reference TRBV5-4 and TRBJ2-7 provide the parts outside the CDR3, is ETGVTQSPTHLIKTRGQQVTLRCSSQSGHNTVSWYQQALGQGPQFIFQYYREEENGRGNFPPRFSGLQFPNYSSELNVNALELDDSALYLCASSLAAGEMGYEQYFGPGTRLTVT.

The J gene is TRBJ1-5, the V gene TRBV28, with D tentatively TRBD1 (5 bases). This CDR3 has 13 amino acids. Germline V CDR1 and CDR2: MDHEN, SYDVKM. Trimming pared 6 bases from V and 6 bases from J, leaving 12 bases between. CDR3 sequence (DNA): TGTGCCAGCAGAGACAGTTCCGCTCAGCCCCAGCATTTT. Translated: CASRDSSAQPQHF. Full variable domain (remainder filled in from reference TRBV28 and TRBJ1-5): DVKVTQSSRYLVKRTGEKVFLECVQDMDHENMFWYRQDPGLGLRLIYFSYDVKMKEKGDIPEGYSVSREKKERFSLILESASTNQTSMYLCASRDSSAQPQHFGDGTRLSIL.

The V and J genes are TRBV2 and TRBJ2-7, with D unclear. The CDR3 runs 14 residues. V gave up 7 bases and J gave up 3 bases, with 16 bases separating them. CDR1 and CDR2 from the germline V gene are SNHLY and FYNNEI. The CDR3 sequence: CASMLSAGYYEQYF. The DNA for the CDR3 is TGTGCCAGCATGCTGTCCGCAGGTTACTACGAGCAGTACTTC.

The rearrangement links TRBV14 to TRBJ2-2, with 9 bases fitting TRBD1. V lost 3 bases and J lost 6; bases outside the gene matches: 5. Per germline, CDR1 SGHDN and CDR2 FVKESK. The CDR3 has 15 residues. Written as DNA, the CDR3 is TGTGCCAGCAGCCAGTACAGGGGGCTAGCCGGGGAGCTGTTTTTT. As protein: CASSQYRGLAGELFF.

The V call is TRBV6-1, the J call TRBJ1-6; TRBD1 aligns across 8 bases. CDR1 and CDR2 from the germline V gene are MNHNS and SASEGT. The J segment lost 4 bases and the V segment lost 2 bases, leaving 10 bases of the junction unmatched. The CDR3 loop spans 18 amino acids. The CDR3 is CASSESRAGGRYNSPLHF. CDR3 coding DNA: TGTGCCAGCAGTGAAAGCAGGGCAGGGGGCAGATATAATTCACCCCTCCACTTT.

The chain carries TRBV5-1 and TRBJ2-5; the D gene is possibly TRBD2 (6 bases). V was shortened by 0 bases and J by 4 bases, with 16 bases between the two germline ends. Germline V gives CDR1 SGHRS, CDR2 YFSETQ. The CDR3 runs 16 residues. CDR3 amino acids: CASSLVPSVGRETQYF. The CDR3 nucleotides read TGCGCCAGCAGCTTGGTGCCTAGCGTAGGTCGAGAGACCCAGTACTTC.

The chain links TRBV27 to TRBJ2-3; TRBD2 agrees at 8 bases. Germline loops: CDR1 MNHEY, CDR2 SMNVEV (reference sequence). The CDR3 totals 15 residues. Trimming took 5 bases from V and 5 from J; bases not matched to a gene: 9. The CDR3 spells CASSHSIRGGDTQYF. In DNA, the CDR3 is TGTGCCAGCAGTCACTCTATACGGGGGGGAGATACGCAGTATTTT.

The CDR3 nucleotides read TGTGCCAGCAGCTCCTACGACCGGGACAGCTACGAGCAGTACTTC. Translated, it gives CASSSYDRDSYEQYF. The V and J genes are TRBV27 and TRBJ2-7, with 7 bases matching TRBD1. The CDR3 runs 15 residues. The germline V gene has CDR1 MNHEY and CDR2 SMNVEV (reference sequence). Trimming removed 6 bases from V and 3 bases from J; junction bases left unmatched: 11.

The CDR3 loop reads CASSLFGRGPSYEQYF. Written as DNA, the CDR3 is TGTGCCAGCAGCTTGTTTGGTAGGGGGCCGTCCTACGAGCAGTACTTC. The chain has TRBV5-6 and TRBJ2-7; 7 nucleotides match TRBD1. The CDR3 spans 16 residues. V lost 1 base, J lost 1 base, and 8 bases stayed unmatched. From germline, CDR1 is SGHDT and CDR2 YYEEEE.

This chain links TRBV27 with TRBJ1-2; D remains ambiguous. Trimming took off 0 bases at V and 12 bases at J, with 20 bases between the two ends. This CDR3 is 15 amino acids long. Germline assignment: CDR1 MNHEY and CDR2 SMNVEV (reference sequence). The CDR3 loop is CASSLSFLEVSANTF. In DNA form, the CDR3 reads TGTGCCAGCAGTTTATCTTTTTTAGAGGTGTCAGCGAACACCTTC.

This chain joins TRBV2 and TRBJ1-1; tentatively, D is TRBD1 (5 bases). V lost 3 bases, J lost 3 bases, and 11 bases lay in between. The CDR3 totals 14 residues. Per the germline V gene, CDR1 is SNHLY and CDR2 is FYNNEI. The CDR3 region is CASSERTGDTEAFF. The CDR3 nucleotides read TGTGCCAGCAGTGAGCGCACGGGGGACACTGAAGCTTTCTTT.

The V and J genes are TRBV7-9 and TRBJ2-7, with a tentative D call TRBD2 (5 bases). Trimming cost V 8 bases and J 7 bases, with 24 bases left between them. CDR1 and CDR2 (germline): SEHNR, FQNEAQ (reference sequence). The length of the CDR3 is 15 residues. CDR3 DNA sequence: TGTGCCAGCCGGCCTAACGGGGTGTCATGGATGGAGCAGTACTTC. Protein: CASRPNGVSWMEQYF.

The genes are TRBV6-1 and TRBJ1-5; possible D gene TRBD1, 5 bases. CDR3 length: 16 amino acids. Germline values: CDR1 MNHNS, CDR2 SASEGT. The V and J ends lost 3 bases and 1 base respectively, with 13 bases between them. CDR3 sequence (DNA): TGTGCCAGCAGTGAGAAACAGGTTGGAAGCAATCAGCCCCAGCATTTT. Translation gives CASSEKQVGSNQPQHF.

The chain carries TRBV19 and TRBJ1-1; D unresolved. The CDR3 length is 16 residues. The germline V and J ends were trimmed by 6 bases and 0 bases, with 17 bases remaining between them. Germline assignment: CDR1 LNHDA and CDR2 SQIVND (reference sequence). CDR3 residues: CASSGGGRAVNTEAFF. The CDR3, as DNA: TGTGCCAGTAGCGGAGGTGGGAGGGCCGTGAACACTGAAGCTTTCTTT.

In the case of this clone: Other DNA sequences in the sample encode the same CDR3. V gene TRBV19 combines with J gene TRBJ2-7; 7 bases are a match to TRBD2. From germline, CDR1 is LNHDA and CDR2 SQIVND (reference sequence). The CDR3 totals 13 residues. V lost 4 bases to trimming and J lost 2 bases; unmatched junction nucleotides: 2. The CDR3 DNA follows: TGTGCCAGTAGTACGGGACTAACCTACGAGCAGTACTTC. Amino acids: CASSTGLTYEQYF.

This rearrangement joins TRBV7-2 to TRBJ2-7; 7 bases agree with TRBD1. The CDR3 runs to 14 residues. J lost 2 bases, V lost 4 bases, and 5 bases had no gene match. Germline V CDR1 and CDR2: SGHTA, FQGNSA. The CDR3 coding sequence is TGTGCCAGCAGCTGGGACAGCCTTACCTACGAGCAGTACTTC. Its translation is CASSWDSLTYEQYF. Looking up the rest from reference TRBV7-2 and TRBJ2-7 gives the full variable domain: GAGVSQSPSNKVTEKGKDVELRCDPISGHTALYWYRQSLGQGLEFLIYFQGNSAPDKSGLPSDRFSAERTGGSVSTLTIQRTQQEDSAVYLCASSWDSLTYEQYFGPGTRLTVT.

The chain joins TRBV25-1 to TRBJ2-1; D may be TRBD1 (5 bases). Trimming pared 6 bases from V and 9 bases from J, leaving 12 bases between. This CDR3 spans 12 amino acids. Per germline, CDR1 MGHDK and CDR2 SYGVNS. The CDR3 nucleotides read TGTGCCAGCAGCTTTCGACAGCCTGAGCAGTTCTTC. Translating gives CASSFRQPEQFF. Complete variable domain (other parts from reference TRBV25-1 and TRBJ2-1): EADIYQTPRYLVIGTGKKITLECSQTMGHDKMYWYQQDPGMELHLIHYSYGVNSTEKGDLSSESTVSRIRTEHFPLTLESARPSHTSQYLCASSFRQPEQFFGPGTRLTVL.

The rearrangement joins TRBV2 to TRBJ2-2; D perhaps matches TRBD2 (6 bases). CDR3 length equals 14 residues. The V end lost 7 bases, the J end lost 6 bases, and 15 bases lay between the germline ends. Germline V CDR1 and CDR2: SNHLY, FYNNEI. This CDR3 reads CASTQTSGAGELFF. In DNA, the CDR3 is TGTGCCAGCACTCAAACTTCGGGAGCCGGGGAGCTGTTTTTT.

CDR3 DNA sequence: TGTGCCAGCAGTGGGGGGGTCGAGCAGTACTTC. It yields the protein CASSGGVEQYF. The V gene is TRBV2, the J gene TRBJ2-7, with D tentatively TRBD2 (6 bases). Germline V lookup: CDR1 SNHLY, CDR2 FYNNEI. Trimming left V 4 bases short and J 6 bases short, with 7 bases between. This CDR3 comprises 11 residues.

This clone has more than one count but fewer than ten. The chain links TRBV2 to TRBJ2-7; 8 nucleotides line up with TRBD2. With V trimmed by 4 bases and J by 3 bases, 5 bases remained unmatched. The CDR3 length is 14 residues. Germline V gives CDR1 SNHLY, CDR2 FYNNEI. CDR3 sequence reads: CASSVYGRDYEQYF. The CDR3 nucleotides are TGTGCCAGCAGTGTTTACGGGAGGGACTACGAGCAGTACTTC. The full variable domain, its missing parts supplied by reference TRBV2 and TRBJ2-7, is EPEVTQTPSHQVTQMGQEVILRCVPISNHLYFYWYRQILGQKVEFLVSFYNNEISEKSEIFDDQFSVERPDGSNFTLKIRSTKLEDSAMYFCASSVYGRDYEQYFGPGTRLTVT.

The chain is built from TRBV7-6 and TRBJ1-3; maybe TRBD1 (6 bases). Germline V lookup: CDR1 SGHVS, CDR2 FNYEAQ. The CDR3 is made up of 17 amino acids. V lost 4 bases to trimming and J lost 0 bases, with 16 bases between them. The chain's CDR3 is CASSSIRSTGSGNTIYF. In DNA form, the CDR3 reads TGTGCCAGCAGCTCGATCAGATCGACAGGCTCTGGAAACACCATATATTTT.

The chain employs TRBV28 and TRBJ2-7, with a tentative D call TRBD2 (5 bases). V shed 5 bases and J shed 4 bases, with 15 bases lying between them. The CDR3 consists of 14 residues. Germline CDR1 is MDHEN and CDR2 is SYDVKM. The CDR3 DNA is TGTGCCAGCAGTCTAAGCGGTACGAGTTACGAGCAGTACTTC. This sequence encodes CASSLSGTSYEQYF.

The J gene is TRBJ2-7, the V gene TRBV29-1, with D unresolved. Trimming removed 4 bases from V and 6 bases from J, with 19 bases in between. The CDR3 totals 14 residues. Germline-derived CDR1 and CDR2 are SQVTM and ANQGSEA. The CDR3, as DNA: TGCAGCGTTGTATCGGGTGAACGTTATTCCGAGCAGTACTTC. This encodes CSVVSGERYSEQYF.

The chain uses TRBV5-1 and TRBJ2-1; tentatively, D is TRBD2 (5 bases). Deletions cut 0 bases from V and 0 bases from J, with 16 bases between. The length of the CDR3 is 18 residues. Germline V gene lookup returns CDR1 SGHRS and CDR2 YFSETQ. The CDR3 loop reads CASSLGLAGPSSYNEQFF. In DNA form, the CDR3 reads TGCGCCAGCAGCTTGGGGCTGGCGGGCCCCAGCTCCTACAATGAGCAGTTCTTC.

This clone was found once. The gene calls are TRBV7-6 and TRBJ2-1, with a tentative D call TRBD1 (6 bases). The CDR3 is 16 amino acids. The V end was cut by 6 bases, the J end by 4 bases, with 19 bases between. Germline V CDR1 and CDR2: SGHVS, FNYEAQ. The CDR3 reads CASSPRPGQVYNEQFF. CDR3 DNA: TGTGCCAGCAGTCCTCGTCCGGGACAAGTTTACAATGAGCAGTTCTTC. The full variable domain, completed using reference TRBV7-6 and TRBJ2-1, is GAGVSQSPRYKVTKRGQDVALRCDPISGHVSLYWYRQALGQGPEFLTYFNYEAQQDKSGLPNDRFSAERPEGSISTLTIQRTEQRDSAMYRCASSPRPGQVYNEQFFGPGTRLTVL.

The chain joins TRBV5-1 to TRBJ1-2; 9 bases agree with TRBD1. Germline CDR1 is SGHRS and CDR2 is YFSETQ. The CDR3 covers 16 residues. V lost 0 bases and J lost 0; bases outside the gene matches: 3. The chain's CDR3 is CASSLAGTGTNYGYTF. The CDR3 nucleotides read TGCGCCAGCAGCTTGGCCGGGACAGGGACTAACTATGGCTACACCTTC. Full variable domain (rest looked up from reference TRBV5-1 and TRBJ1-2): KAGVTQTPRYLIKTRGQQVTLSCSPISGHRSVSWYQQTPGQGLQFLFEYFSETQRNKGNFPGRFSGRQFSNSRSEMNVSTLELGDSALYLCASSLAGTGTNYGYTFGSGTRLTVV.